These 7 T cell receptor beta chains came from one sample sequenced in a study of CD8 T cells in ankylosing spondylitis. Each CDR3 protein is one row after TCRdb ran MiXCR on the 5' RACE reads. The sample lists under 300,000 distinct CDR3 sequences; 8% to 11% were seen once. The sequenced sample was blood, either unsorted or a sorted T cell fraction (not recorded which). The source of these receptors is a male donor with ankylosing spondylitis or in good health (not recorded which).

This clonotype was counted ten times or more. The chain has TRBV25-1 and TRBJ1-5; D uncertain. The germline gives CDR1 MGHDK, CDR2 SYGVNS. The CDR3 loop spans 13 amino acids. V lost 3 bases to trimming and J lost 4 bases, with 7 bases between them. CDR3: CASSEGFNQPQHF. Here the CDR3 DNA reads TGTGCCAGCAGTGAGGGCTTTAATCAGCCCCAGCATTTT.

This clonotype was seen ten or more times. The chain carries TRBV19 and TRBJ2-3, with TRBD2 identical over 10 bases. J was trimmed by 3 bases and V by 4 bases; bases with no gene match: 10. The germline V gene has CDR1 LNHDA and CDR2 SQIVND (reference sequence). The CDR3 is 17 amino acids. The CDR3 bases are TGTGCCAGTAGTAGCCAAAAACTAGCGGGGACTACAGATACGCAGTATTTT. This codes for CASSSQKLAGTTDTQYF.

On this clonotype: Just one base apart from a much larger clone, this may be a read error. The chain recombines TRBV14 with TRBJ2-1; possibly TRBD2 for D (6 bases). Germline assignment: CDR1 SGHDN and CDR2 FVKESK. The CDR3 is 16 residues long. CDR3 residues: CASNQDATRRGNEQFF. CDR3 coding DNA: TGTGCCAGCAACCAAGATGCCACAAGGCGGGGTAATGAGCAGTTCTTC.

Ten or more counts support this clonotype. The V gene is TRBV5-1, the J gene TRBJ2-2; TRBD2 agrees at 8 bases. V shed 5 bases, J shed 5 bases, and the junction held 17 bases outside the gene matches. Germline V gene lookup returns CDR1 SGHRS and CDR2 YFSETQ. The CDR3 has 18 residues. This CDR3 is CASRNWSQRERPTGELFF. The CDR3 region has the DNA TGCGCCAGCAGAAATTGGTCCCAGCGGGAGAGACCAACCGGGGAGCTGTTTTTT. The full variable domain, with the rest looked up from reference TRBV5-1 and TRBJ2-2, is KAGVTQTPRYLIKTRGQQVTLSCSPISGHRSVSWYQQTPGQGLQFLFEYFSETQRNKGNFPGRFSGRQFSNSRSEMNVSTLELGDSALYLCASRNWSQRERPTGELFFGEGSRLTVL.

This clonotype was seen more than once but under ten times. The chain combines TRBV6-4 with TRBJ2-4; D may be TRBD2 (5 bases). This CDR3 comprises 15 residues. V dropped 4 bases and J dropped 5 bases, with 15 bases sitting between them. Germline-derived CDR1 and CDR2 are MRHNA and SNTAGT. The CDR3 here is CASSGQVTGENIQYF. CDR3 bases: TGTGCCAGCAGTGGCCAAGTCACCGGGGAAAACATTCAGTACTTC.

This clonotype has a count of ten or more. J is TRBJ1-1 and V is TRBV18; D gene ambiguous. The germline V gene encodes CDR1 KGHSH and CDR2 LQKENI. The CDR3 has 17 residues. The V gene lost 2 bases and the J gene lost 2 bases, with 18 bases spanning the gap. CDR3 nucleotide sequence: TGTGCCAGCTCACCAAAGAGGCCAGGCCATAGCAACACTGAAGCTTTCTTT. This gives the protein CASSPKRPGHSNTEAFF.

Ten or more counts support this clonotype. The genes are TRBV20-1 and TRBJ1-6; no clear D gene. The CDR3 consists of 13 residues. Germline loops: CDR1 DFQATT, CDR2 SNEGSKA (reference sequence). Deletions cut 5 bases from V and 7 bases from J, with 12 bases between. The DNA for the CDR3 is TGCAGTGCTGGGGAGCTGGGGAATTCACCCCTCCACTTT. Residues: CSAGELGNSPLHF.